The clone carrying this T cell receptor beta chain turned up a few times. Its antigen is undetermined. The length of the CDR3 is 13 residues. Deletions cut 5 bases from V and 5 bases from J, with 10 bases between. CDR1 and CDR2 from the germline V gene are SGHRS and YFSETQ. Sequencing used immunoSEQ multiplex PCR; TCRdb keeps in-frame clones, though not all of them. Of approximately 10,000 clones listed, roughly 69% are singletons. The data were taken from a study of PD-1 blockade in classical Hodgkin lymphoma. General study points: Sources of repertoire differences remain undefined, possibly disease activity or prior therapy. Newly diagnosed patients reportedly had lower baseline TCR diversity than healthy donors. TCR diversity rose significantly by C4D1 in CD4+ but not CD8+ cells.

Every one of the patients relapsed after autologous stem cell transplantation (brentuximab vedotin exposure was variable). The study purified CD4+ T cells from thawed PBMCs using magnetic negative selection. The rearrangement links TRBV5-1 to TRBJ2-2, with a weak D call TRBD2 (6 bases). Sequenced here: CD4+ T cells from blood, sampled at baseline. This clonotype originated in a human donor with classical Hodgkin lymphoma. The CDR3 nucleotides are TGCGCCAGCAGTCCGAGCGGGACCGGGGAGCTGTTTTTT. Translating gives CASSPSGTGELFF.